This TCR beta chain was identified in a study of cytomegalovirus exposure and HLA in healthy donors. Vbeta (60) and Jbeta (13) primers were used in the PCR. The protocol was immunoSEQ multiplex PCR, while the TCRdb copy is restricted to in-frame clones and leaves out a portion. In the table there are roughly 87,000 clones, 70% to 80% of which are singletons. Broader study findings: Cytomegalovirus status was reportedly diagnosed by the classifier with high sensitivity and specificity. For TCR beta chains, V- and J-gene trimming was later linked to a missense DCLRE1C variant. The study labeled 164 TCR beta chains cytomegalovirus-associated.

Points on this clone: No antigen is known for it.

The CDR3 is 17 amino acids. The trim removed 0 bases at V and 5 bases at J, leaving 5 bases unmatched. The V gene's germline CDR1 is LGHNA and CDR2 YNFKEQ. The TCR originated in a woman aged 40 to 50 in good health and CMV-seropositive. J is TRBJ2-1 and V is TRBV4-2, with 12 positions matching TRBD2. Sequencing input: PBMCs. In DNA, the CDR3 is TGTGCCAGCAGCCAAGATAGGGCTAGCGGGAGGGACAATGAGCAGTTCTTC. Amino acid sequence: CASSQDRASGRDNEQFF.